The text below deals with one T cell receptor (beta chain). The entry originates in a study of CD8 T cells in Susac syndrome. Study in general: Patients with Susac syndrome were therapy-naive, taking corticosteroids, with some also receiving intravenous immunoglobulin, or taking intravenous immunoglobulin alone at the time their blood was drawn.

Diagnostic criteria for definite or probable disease, in their recently defined form, were met by the patients with Susac syndrome. Purification of the CD8+ and CD4+ T cells relied on negative isolation, and TEMRA cells underwent FACS enrichment. The germline CDR1 and CDR2 sequences are MNHNS and SASEGT. With 0 bases clipped from V and 2 bases from J, the junction kept 5 bases outside the gene matches. CDR3 length: 16 amino acids. Random hexamers served to reverse transcribe about 0.5 to 1 ug RNA. The authors amplified TCR beta CDR3 across 54 Vbeta and 13 Jbeta using immunoSEQ multiplex PCR. TCRdb passed the immunoSEQ multiplex PCR reads through MiXCR, listing each CDR3 protein once. The sample includes about 180,000 distinct CDR3 sequences, 90% to 95% of them seen just once.

The V and J genes are TRBV6-1 and TRBJ2-5, with TRBD2 identical over 8 bases. This receptor was obtained from a human donor with Susac syndrome. Sequencing was done on a sample of CD4+ T cells from PBMCs. The CDR3 here is CASSEALAGSQETQYF. The CDR3, as DNA: TGTGCCAGCAGTGAAGCTTTAGCGGGGTCTCAAGAGACCCAGTACTTC.